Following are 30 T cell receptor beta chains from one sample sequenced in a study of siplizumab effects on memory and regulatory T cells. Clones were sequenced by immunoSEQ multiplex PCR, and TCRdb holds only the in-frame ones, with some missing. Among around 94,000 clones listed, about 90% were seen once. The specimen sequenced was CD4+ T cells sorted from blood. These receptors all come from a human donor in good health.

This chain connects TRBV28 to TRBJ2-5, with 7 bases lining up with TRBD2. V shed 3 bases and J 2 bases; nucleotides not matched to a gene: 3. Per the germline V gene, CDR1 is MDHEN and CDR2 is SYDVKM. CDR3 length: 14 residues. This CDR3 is CASSFTSEQETQYF. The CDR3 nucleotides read TGTGCCAGCAGTTTTACTAGCGAGCAAGAGACCCAGTACTTC.

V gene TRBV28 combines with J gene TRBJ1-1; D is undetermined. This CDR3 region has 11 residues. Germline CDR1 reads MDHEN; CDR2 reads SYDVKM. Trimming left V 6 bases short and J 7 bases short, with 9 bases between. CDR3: CASSTGSEAFF. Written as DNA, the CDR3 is TGTGCCAGCAGCACCGGGAGTGAAGCTTTCTTT.

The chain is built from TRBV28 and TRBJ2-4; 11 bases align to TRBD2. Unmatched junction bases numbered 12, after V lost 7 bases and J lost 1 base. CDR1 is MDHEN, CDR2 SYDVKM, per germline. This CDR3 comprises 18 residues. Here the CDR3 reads CASMGLLTSGTAKNIQYF. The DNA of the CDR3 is TGTGCCAGCATGGGATTATTGACTAGCGGGACGGCCAAAAACATTCAGTACTTC.

This CDR3 is CASSADRVAGAVQYF. The CDR3 DNA reads TGTGCCAGCTCAGCCGACAGGGTGGCGGGAGCGGTGCAGTACTTC. The V and J genes are TRBV18 and TRBJ2-7, with D tentatively TRBD1 or TRBD2 (7 bases each). Trimming left V 5 bases short and J 9 bases short, with 23 bases between. CDR1 KGHSH and CDR2 LQKENI come from the germline V gene. The CDR3 length is 15 residues.

For the CDR3, the DNA is TGTGCCAGCAGATACGGGACGCCTCGCGAGCAGTACTTC. Translation: CASRYGTPREQYF. The chain is built from TRBV6-4 and TRBJ2-7; D assignment may be TRBD1 or TRBD2 (5 bases each). V lost 6 bases, J lost 6 bases, and 15 bases lay in between. CDR1 and CDR2 (germline): MRHNA, SNTAGT. The CDR3 length is 13 residues.

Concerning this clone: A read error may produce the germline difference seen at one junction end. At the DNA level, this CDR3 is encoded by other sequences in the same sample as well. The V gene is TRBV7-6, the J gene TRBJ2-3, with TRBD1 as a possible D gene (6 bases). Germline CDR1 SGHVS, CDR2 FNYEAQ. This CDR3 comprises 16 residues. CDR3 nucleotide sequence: TGTGCCAGCAGCTTAATGGGCACAGGGACCACAGATACGCAATATTTT. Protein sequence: CASSLMGTGTTDTQYF. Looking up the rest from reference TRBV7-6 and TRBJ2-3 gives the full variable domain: GAGVSQSPRYKVTKRGQDVALRCDPISGHVSLYWYRQALGQGPEFLTYFNYEAQQDKSGLPNDRFSAERPEGSISTLTIQRTEQRDSAMYRCASSLMGTGTTDTQYFGPGTRLTVL.

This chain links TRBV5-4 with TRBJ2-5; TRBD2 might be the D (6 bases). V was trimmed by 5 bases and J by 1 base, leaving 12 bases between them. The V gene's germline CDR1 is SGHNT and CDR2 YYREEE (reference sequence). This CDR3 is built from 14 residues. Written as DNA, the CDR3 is TGTGCCAGCAGGCGCGGGGCGGGCCAAGAGACCCAGTACTTC. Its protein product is CASRRGAGQETQYF. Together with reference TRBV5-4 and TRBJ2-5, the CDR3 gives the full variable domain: ETGVTQSPTHLIKTRGQQVTLRCSSQSGHNTVSWYQQALGQGPQFIFQYYREEENGRGNFPPRFSGLQFPNYSSELNVNALELDDSALYLCASRRGAGQETQYFGPGTRLLVL.

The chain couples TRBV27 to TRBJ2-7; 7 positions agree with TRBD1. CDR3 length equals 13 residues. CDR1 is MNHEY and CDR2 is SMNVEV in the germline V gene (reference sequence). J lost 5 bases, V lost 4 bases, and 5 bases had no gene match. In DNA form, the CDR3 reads TGTGCCAGCAGTTCATCCGACAGGGACGAGCAGTACTTC. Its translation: CASSSSDRDEQYF.

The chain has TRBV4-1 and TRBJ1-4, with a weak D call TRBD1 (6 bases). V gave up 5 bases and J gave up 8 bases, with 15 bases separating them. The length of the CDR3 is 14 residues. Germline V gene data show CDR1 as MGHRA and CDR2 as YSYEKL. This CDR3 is CASSLQGSFEKLFF. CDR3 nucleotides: TGCGCCAGCAGCTTACAGGGCAGTTTCGAAAAACTGTTTTTT.

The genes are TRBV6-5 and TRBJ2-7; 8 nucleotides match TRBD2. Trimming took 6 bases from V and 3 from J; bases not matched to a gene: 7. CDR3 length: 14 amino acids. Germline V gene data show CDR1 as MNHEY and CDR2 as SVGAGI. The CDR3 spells CASRAGGIFYEQYF. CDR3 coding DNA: TGTGCCAGCAGGGCGGGAGGCATATTCTACGAGCAGTACTTC.

CDR3 nucleotides: TGTGCCAGCAGCTATTTTCGGGGTTCCAGGGCTTTAGACTACGAGCAGTACTTC. This translates into CASSYFRGSRALDYEQYF. This chain connects TRBV7-9 to TRBJ2-7; D may match TRBD1 or TRBD2 (5 bases each). The V gene's germline CDR1 is SEHNR and CDR2 FQNEAQ (reference sequence). V lost 4 bases and J lost 3, with 25 bases in between. The CDR3 runs 18 residues.

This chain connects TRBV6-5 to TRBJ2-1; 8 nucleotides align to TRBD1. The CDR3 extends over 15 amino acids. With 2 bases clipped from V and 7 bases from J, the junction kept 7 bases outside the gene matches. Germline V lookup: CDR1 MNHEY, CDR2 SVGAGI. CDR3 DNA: TGTGCCAGCAGTTACGCAGGGGGCTTAGGGAATGAGCAGTTCTTC. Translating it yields CASSYAGGLGNEQFF.

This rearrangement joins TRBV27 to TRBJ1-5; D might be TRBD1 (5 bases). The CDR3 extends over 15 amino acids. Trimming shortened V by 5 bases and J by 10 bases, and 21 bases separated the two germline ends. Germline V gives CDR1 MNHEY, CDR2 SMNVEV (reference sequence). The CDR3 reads CASSQTGTNLGPQHF. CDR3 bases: TGTGCCAGCAGTCAAACCGGGACTAATTTGGGTCCCCAGCATTTT.

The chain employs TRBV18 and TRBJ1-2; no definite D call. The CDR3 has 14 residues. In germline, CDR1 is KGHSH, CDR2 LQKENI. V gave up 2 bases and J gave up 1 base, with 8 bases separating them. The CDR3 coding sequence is TGTGCCAGCTCACCATTACAACTTAACTATGGCTACACCTTC. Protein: CASSPLQLNYGYTF.

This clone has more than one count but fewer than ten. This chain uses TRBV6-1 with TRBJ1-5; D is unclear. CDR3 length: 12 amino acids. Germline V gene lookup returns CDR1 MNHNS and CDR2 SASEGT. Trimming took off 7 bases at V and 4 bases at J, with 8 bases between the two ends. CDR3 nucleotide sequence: TGTGCCAGCACAGACGGGAATCAGCCCCAGCATTTT. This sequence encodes CASTDGNQPQHF.

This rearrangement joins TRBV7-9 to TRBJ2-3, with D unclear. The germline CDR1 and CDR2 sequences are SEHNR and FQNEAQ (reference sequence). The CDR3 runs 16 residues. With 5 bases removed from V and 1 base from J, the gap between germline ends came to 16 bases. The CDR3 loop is CASSPGLQGGTDTQYF. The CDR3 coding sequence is TGTGCCAGCAGCCCCGGTTTGCAAGGCGGCACAGATACGCAGTATTTT.

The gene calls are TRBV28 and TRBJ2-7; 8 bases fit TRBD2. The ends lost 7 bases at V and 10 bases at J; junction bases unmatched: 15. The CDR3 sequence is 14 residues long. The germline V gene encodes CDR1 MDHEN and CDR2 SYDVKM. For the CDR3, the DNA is TGTGCCAGCAATCAAAACGGGAGGGCGGGTAAACAGTACTTC. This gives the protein CASNQNGRAGKQYF.

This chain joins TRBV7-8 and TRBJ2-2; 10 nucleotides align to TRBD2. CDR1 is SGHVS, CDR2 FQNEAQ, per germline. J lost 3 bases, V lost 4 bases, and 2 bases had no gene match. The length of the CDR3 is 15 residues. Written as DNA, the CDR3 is TGTGCCAGCAGCTGGACTAGCGGTGACACCGGGGAGCTGTTTTTT. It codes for CASSWTSGDTGELFF.

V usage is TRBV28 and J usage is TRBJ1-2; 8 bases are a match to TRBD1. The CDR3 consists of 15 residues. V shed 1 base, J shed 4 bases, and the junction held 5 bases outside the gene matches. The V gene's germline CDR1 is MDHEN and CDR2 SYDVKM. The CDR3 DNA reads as TGTGCCAGCAGTTTATCGGACAGGGTCACCTATGGCTACACCTTC. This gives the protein CASSLSDRVTYGYTF.

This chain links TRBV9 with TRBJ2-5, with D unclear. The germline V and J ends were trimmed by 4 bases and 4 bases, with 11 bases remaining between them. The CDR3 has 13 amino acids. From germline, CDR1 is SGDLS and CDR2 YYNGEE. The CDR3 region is CASSPGHLETQYF. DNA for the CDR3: TGTGCCAGCAGCCCTGGGCACTTAGAGACCCAGTACTTC.

This CDR3 reads CASSSGRGSNSNQPQHF. The CDR3 nucleotides read TGTGCCAGCAGCTCCGGCCGGGGCTCGAATAGCAATCAGCCCCAGCATTTT. V usage is TRBV7-9 and J usage is TRBJ1-5; TRBD1 might be the D (5 bases). The germline V and J ends were trimmed by 4 bases and 0 bases, with 16 bases remaining between them. The CDR3 spans 17 residues. In germline, CDR1 is SEHNR, CDR2 FQNEAQ (reference sequence).

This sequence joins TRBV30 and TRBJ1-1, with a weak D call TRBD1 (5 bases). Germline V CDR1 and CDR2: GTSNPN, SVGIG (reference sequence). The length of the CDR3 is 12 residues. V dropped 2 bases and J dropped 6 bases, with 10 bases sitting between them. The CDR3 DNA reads TGTGCCTGGAGTTCTCAGGGCGCTGAAGCTTTCTTT. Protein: CAWSSQGAEAFF.

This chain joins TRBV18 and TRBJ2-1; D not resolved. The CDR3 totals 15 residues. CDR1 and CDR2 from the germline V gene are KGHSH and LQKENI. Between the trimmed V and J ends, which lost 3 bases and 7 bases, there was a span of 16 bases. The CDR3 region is CASSPPNSVNNEQFF. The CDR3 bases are TGTGCCAGCTCACCGCCTAACAGTGTTAATAATGAGCAGTTCTTC.

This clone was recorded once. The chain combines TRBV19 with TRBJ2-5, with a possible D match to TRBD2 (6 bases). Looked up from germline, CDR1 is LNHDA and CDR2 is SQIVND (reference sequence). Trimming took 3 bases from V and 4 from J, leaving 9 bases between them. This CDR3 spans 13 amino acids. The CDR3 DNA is TGTGCCAGTAGTATCTGGGACTCAGAGACCCAGTACTTC. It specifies CASSIWDSETQYF.

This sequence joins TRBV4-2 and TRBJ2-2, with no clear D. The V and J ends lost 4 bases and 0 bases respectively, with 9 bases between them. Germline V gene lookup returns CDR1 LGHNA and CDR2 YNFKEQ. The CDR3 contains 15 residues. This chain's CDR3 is CASSRAGTNTGELFF. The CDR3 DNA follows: TGTGCCAGCAGCCGAGCCGGAACGAACACCGGGGAGCTGTTTTTT.

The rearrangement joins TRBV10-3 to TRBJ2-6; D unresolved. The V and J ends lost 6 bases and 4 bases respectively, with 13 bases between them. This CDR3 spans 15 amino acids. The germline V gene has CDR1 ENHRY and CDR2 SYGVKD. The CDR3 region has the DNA TGTGCCATCAGGTACACGGAACGCGGGGCCAACGTCCTGACTTTC. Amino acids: CAIRYTERGANVLTF.

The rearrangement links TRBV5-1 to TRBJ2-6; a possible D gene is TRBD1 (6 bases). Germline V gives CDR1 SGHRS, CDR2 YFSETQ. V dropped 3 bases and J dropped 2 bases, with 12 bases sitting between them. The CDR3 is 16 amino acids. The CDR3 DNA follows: TGCGCCAGCAGCTCTGGCAGGGGCACTGGGGCCAACGTCCTGACTTTC. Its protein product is CASSSGRGTGANVLTF.

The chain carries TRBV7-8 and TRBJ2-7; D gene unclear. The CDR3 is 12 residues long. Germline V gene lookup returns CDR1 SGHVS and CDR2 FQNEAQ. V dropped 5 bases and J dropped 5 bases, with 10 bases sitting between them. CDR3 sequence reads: CASSRDRDEQYF. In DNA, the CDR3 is TGTGCCAGCAGCCGCGATCGCGACGAGCAGTACTTC. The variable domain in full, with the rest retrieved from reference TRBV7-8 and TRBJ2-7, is GAGVSQSPRYKVAKRGQDVALRCDPISGHVSLFWYQQALGQGPEFLTYFQNEAQLDKSGLPSDRFFAERPEGSVSTLKIQRTQQEDSAVYLCASSRDRDEQYFGPGTRLTVT.

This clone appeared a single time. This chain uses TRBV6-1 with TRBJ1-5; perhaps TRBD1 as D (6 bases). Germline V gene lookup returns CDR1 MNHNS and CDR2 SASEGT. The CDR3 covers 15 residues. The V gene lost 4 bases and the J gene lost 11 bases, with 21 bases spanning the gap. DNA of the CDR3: TGTGCCAGCAGTGTGGAGTGGGGGCCTAGTAAGTCCCAGCATTTT. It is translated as CASSVEWGPSKSQHF.

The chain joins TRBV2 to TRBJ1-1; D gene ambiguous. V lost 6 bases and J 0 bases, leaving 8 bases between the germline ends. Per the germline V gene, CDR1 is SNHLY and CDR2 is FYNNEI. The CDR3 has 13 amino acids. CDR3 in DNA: TGTGCCAGCAGCAGAACCTTGAACACTGAAGCTTTCTTT. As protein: CASSRTLNTEAFF.